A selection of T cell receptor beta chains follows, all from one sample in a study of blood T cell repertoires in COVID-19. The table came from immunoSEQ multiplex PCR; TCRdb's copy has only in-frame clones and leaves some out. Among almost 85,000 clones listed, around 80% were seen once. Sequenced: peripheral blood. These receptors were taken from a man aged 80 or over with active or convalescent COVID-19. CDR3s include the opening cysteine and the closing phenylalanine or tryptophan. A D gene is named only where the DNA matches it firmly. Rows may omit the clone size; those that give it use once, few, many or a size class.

DNA: TGTGCCAGCAGCACAAGGACTCTGTTGGAGACCCAGTACTTC
CDR3: CASSTRTLLETQYF
D: .
V: TRBV7-8
J: TRBJ2-5
size: .

DNA: TGTGCCAGCAGCTTATTTCTCGCGGGGGGGCCCTACGAGCAGTACTTC
CDR3: CASSLFLAGGPYEQYF
D: TRBD2
V: TRBV11-2
J: TRBJ2-7
size: .

DNA: TGTGCCAGCAGTTACAGTTACGACAATCCCCAGCATTTT
CDR3: CASSYSYDNPQHF
D: .
V: TRBV6-2/TRBV6-3
J: TRBJ1-5
size: .

DNA: TGTGCCAGCAGCTTAGCGGGGGCTAACACAGATACGCAGTATTTT
CDR3: CASSLAGANTDTQYF
D: .
V: TRBV7-6
J: TRBJ2-3
size: .

DNA: TGTGCCAGCAGCTTAGTAGACAGCACCGGGGAGCTGTTTTTT
CDR3: CASSLVDSTGELFF
D: .
V: TRBV7-8
J: TRBJ2-2
size: .

DNA: TGTGCCAGCAGTATCCTAGCGGGAGGCCCCTACGAGCAGTACTTC
CDR3: CASSILAGGPYEQYF
D: TRBD2
V: TRBV6-2/TRBV6-3
J: TRBJ2-7
size: .

DNA: TGCGCCAGCAGTGTTAGCGGGACGAATGAGCAGTTCTTC
CDR3: CASSVSGTNEQFF
D: TRBD2
V: TRBV10-1
J: TRBJ2-1
size: few

DNA: TGTGCCACCAGCAGAGCACAGGGGGCGACCGGGGAGCTGTTTTTT
CDR3: CATSRAQGATGELFF
D: TRBD1
V: TRBV15
J: TRBJ2-2
size: few

DNA: TGTGCCAGCAGCGGGGAGGTGGGCTATGGCTACACCTTC
CDR3: CASSGEVGYGYTF
D: .
V: TRBV9
J: TRBJ1-2
size: .

DNA: TGTGCCAGCAGCGGAAGGCTACTGAGGTCACCCCTCCACTTT
CDR3: CASSGRLLRSPLHF
D: .
V: TRBV5-6
J: TRBJ1-6
size: .

DNA: TGTGCCAGTAGTGCGAGCGGGAGGCTCTCCTACAATGAGCAGTTCTTC
CDR3: CASSASGRLSYNEQFF
D: TRBD2
V: TRBV19
J: TRBJ2-1
size: .

DNA: TGTGCCAGCAGCTTACAGGGGACACAAGAGACCCAGTACTTC
CDR3: CASSLQGTQETQYF
D: TRBD1
V: TRBV5-4
J: TRBJ2-5
size: .

DNA: TGTGCCAGCACGAGCAGGGTGCTGGGAAACACCATATATTTT
CDR3: CASTSRVLGNTIYF
D: .
V: TRBV2
J: TRBJ1-3
size: .

DNA: TGTGCCAGCAGTCGGGGGGCGAACACCGGGGAGCTGTTTTTT
CDR3: CASSRGANTGELFF
D: TRBD2
V: TRBV2
J: TRBJ2-2
size: once

DNA: TGTGCCAGTGGAGCTCAGAAGGATCAGCCCCAGCATTTT
CDR3: CASGAQKDQPQHF
D: .
V: TRBV19
J: TRBJ1-5
size: .

DNA: TGTGCCAGCGGGACTGCATCCTATGGCTACACCTTC
CDR3: CASGTASYGYTF
D: .
V: TRBV3-1/TRBV3-2
J: TRBJ1-2
size: few

DNA: TGTGCCAGCAGCCAGGGGACAGAAGGTCGGCGCTATGGCTACACCTTC
CDR3: CASSQGTEGRRYGYTF
D: TRBD1
V: TRBV3-1/TRBV3-2
J: TRBJ1-2
size: .

DNA: TGTGCCAGCAGTAGTGGACAGGGAAATCAGCCCCAGCATTTT
CDR3: CASSSGQGNQPQHF
D: TRBD1
V: TRBV28
J: TRBJ1-5
size: .

DNA: TGTGCCAGCAGTTTATTACCCGACAGGGGAAGCCTCCACTTT
CDR3: CASSLLPDRGSLHF
D: TRBD1
V: TRBV27
J: TRBJ1-6
size: .

DNA: TGTGCCAGTAGTACCAAGACTAGCGGGAGGCCTCAGACCCAGTACTTC
CDR3: CASSTKTSGRPQTQYF
D: TRBD2
V: TRBV19
J: TRBJ2-5
size: .